This is a list of T cell receptor beta chains from one sample in a study of a mutant IDH1 vaccine in newly diagnosed glioma. Sequenced by immunoSEQ multiplex PCR; TCRdb stores in-frame clones only, minus some. This table has roughly 48,000 clones, 60% to 85% appearing once. For these TCRs, the target antigens are not known. Sample: PBMCs, taken from a glioma patient whose treatment included an IDH1 peptide vaccine. These receptors were obtained from a man between 40 and 49 years old with glioma. Each CDR3 is given with its conserved first and last residue. Each record gives: V gene, J gene, clone size, D gene, CDR3 protein, CDR3 DNA. The D gene is left open where the match is weak. The size field is filled for only some rows; it gives once, few, many or a size class.

TRBV7-6	TRBJ2-7	-	-	CASSLGGSFYEQYF	TGTGCCAGCAGCTTAGGGGGCTCCTTCTACGAGCAGTACTTC
TRBV13	TRBJ1-1	-	TRBD1	CASSLGLIQGSTEAFF	TGTGCCAGCAGCTTGGGCCTTATACAGGGGTCAACTGAAGCTTTCTTT
TRBV4-2	TRBJ2-1	-	-	CASSPLRESISIYNEQFF	TGTGCCAGCAGCCCCCTGAGGGAATCAATTTCAATTTACAATGAGCAGTTCTTC
TRBV6-6	TRBJ2-1	-	-	CASSSYDRNNEQFF	TGTGCCAGCAGTTCCTACGACAGAAACAATGAGCAGTTCTTC
TRBV5-1	TRBJ1-1	few	-	CASSLDPMNTEAFF	TGCGCCAGCAGCTTAGACCCCATGAACACTGAAGCTTTCTTT
TRBV2	TRBJ1-3	-	-	CASSQAISGNTIYF	TGTGCCAGCAGTCAGGCAATCTCTGGAAACACCATATATTTT
TRBV30	TRBJ2-1	-	TRBD2	CAWNRGVAGGRGEQFF	TGTGCCTGGAACCGCGGGGTAGCGGGAGGTCGAGGTGAGCAGTTCTTC
TRBV18	TRBJ2-5	-	TRBD1	CASSLGQRRPETQYF	TGTGCCAGCTCACTGGGACAGCGAAGGCCTGAGACCCAGTACTTC
TRBV5-8	TRBJ2-1	-	-	CASSLSPIMSSYNEQFF	TGTGCCAGCAGCTTGTCTCCGATAATGAGCTCCTACAATGAGCAGTTCTTC
TRBV12-5	TRBJ2-3	-	-	CASGIQNSGTQYF	TGTGCTAGTGGTATCCAGAATAGCGGCACGCAGTATTTT
TRBV15	TRBJ2-1	-	-	CATSRETPQEQFF	TGTGCCACCAGCAGAGAAACCCCTCAGGAGCAGTTCTTC
TRBV5-1	TRBJ1-3	-	-	CASSPEGGTGNTIYF	TGCGCCAGCAGCCCTGAAGGGGGGACTGGAAACACCATATATTTT
TRBV18	TRBJ2-6	few	-	CASSEKNSGANVLTF	TGTGCCAGCTCGGAAAAAAACTCTGGGGCCAACGTCCTGACTTTC
TRBV5-5	TRBJ1-2	-	-	CASSLGGLQGSGYTF	TGTGCCAGCAGCTTGGGGGGACTCCAAGGGAGTGGCTACACCTTC
TRBV15	TRBJ1-2	-	-	CATSWEGSVGYTF	TGTGCCACCAGCTGGGAAGGGTCTGTCGGCTACACCTTC
TRBV29-1	TRBJ2-3	-	-	CSVESDTQYF	TGCAGCGTTGAATCAGATACGCAGTATTTT
TRBV19	TRBJ2-1	-	-	CASSMRDFHQFF	TGTGCCAGTAGTATGAGGGACTTCCATCAGTTCTTC
TRBV19	TRBJ1-3	-	-	CASRPGGRGNTIYF	TGTGCCAGTAGGCCGGGGGGGCGAGGAAACACCATATATTTT
TRBV7-6	TRBJ2-3	-	TRBD1	CASSPRDRGGTDTQYF	TGTGCCAGCAGCCCCCGGGACAGGGGGGGCACAGATACGCAGTATTTT
TRBV28	TRBJ1-3	-	-	CASNVGGLSGNTIYF	TGTGCCAGCAACGTTGGGGGGCTCTCTGGAAACACCATATATTTT
TRBV7-6	TRBJ2-2	-	TRBD1	CASSSRQGFNTGELFF	TGTGCCAGCAGCTCCCGACAGGGGTTCAACACCGGGGAGCTGTTTTTT
TRBV6-1	TRBJ1-1	-	-	CASSEWQANTEAFF	TGTGCCAGCAGTGAGTGGCAGGCCAACACTGAAGCTTTCTTT
TRBV14	TRBJ1-3	-	-	CASSHSGNGNTIYF	TGTGCCAGCAGCCATAGTGGAAATGGAAACACCATATATTTT
TRBV7-2	TRBJ1-2	-	-	CASSPRTVLGHYGYTF	TGTGCCAGCAGCCCTCGGACGGTTCTAGGGCACTATGGCTACACCTTC
TRBV5-1	TRBJ1-1	-	TRBD1	CASSSGQGAPNTEAFF	TGCGCCAGCAGCTCGGGACAGGGGGCCCCGAACACTGAAGCTTTCTTT
TRBV13	TRBJ2-5	-	TRBD2	CASSASGRGGETQYF	TGTGCCAGCAGCGCTAGTGGTAGGGGAGGGGAGACCCAGTACTTC
TRBV9	TRBJ1-3	-	-	CASSVEGTNSGNTIYF	TGTGCCAGCAGCGTAGAGGGGACCAACTCTGGAAACACCATATATTTT
TRBV4-3	TRBJ2-3	-	-	CASSQDVSTDTQYF	TGCGCCAGCAGCCAAGATGTCAGCACAGATACGCAGTATTTT
TRBV7-6	TRBJ1-5	-	TRBD1	CASSRGQGVHQPQHF	TGTGCCAGCAGCCGAGGACAGGGGGTTCATCAGCCCCAGCATTTT
TRBV30	TRBJ1-2	-	-	CAWRVRGGGGPYGYTF	TGTGCCTGGAGGGTCCGGGGAGGCGGGGGGCCCTATGGCTACACCTTC
TRBV2	TRBJ1-2	-	TRBD1	CASSRTGLVSYGYTF	TGTGCCAGCAGCCGGACAGGGCTTGTATCTTATGGCTACACCTTC
TRBV7-6	TRBJ1-1	-	-	CASSPDSAMNTEAFF	TGTGCCAGCAGTCCCGACAGCGCGATGAACACTGAAGCTTTCTTT
TRBV25-1	TRBJ2-1	-	-	CASGPRAPAFF	TGTGCCAGTGGTCCCCGGGCGCCAGCCTTCTTC
TRBV5-5	TRBJ2-3	-	-	CASSLQTVGDTQYF	TGTGCCAGCAGCTTGCAGACGGTCGGAGATACGCAGTATTTT
TRBV11-2	TRBJ2-5	-	-	CASSLKATQYF	TGTGCCAGCAGCTTAAAGGCGACCCAGTACTTC
TRBV21-1	TRBJ2-7	-	-	CASSKDRPPYEQYF	TGTGCCAGCAGCAAAGACCGCCCCCCCTACGAGCAGTACTTC
TRBV11-3	TRBJ2-5	-	TRBD1	CASSPTGGVGETQYF	TGTGCCAGCAGTCCCACAGGGGGCGTCGGAGAGACCCAGTACTTC
TRBV9	TRBJ1-1	few	-	CASSVDEGIAFF	TGTGCCAGCAGCGTAGATGAGGGTATAGCTTTCTTT
TRBV5-1	TRBJ2-1	-	TRBD2	CASGRGSGSYNEQFF	TGCGCCAGCGGGAGGGGTTCAGGGTCCTACAATGAGCAGTTCTTC
TRBV5-1	TRBJ2-7	-	TRBD1	CASSLQGGEQYF	TGCGCCAGCAGCTTACAGGGGGGCGAGCAGTACTTC
TRBV5-1	TRBJ2-3	-	-	CASSPHTDTQYF	TGCGCCAGCAGCCCCCACACAGATACGCAGTATTTT
TRBV11-2	TRBJ2-1	-	-	CASSKTYSATLNEQFF	TGTGCCAGCAGCAAAACGTACTCGGCCACACTCAATGAGCAGTTCTTC
TRBV19	TRBJ2-3	-	-	CASSIGPGGSTDTQYF	TGTGCCAGTAGTATTGGTCCGGGCGGGAGCACAGATACGCAGTATTTT
TRBV11-2	TRBJ2-3	few	-	CASSLGSRGTDTQYF	TGTGCCAGCAGCTTAGGGTCTAGAGGCACAGATACGCAGTATTTT
TRBV6-1	TRBJ1-5	few	TRBD1	CASRDSGDRVKPQHF	TGTGCCAGCAGGGACTCTGGGGACAGGGTTAAGCCCCAGCATTTT
TRBV6-6	TRBJ1-4	few	-	CASSSSSEKLFF	TGTGCCAGCAGTTCTTCAAGCGAAAAACTGTTTTTT
TRBV27	TRBJ2-7	-	-	CASSLSNPETYEQYF	TGTGCCAGCAGCCTCTCCAACCCGGAAACCTACGAGCAGTACTTC
TRBV2	TRBJ2-7	-	TRBD1	CASRQAGQGSYEQYF	TGTGCCAGCCGCCAGGCGGGACAGGGCTCCTACGAGCAGTACTTC
TRBV5-4	TRBJ1-1	-	-	CASSVDFYTEAFF	TGTGCCAGCAGCGTAGACTTCTACACTGAAGCTTTCTTT
TRBV10-1	TRBJ1-1	-	TRBD1	CASRGTGMTEAFF	TGCGCCAGCAGAGGGACAGGGATGACTGAAGCTTTCTTT
TRBV6-1	TRBJ1-1	-	-	CASKSLAALNTEAFF	TGTGCCAGCAAGTCATTAGCGGCCTTGAACACTGAAGCTTTCTTT